The rows below give T cell receptor beta chains drawn from one sample of a study of blood T cell repertoires in COVID-19. The method was immunoSEQ multiplex PCR; TCRdb's version includes in-frame clones alone and lacks a portion of them. Found here are 130,000 or so clones, about 70% of them singletons; the top ten hold roughly 2.2%. Source material: peripheral blood. All receptors come from a woman in her 70s with acute or convalescent COVID-19. The CDR3 runs from the conserved cysteine through the conserved F or W. A D gene is named only where the DNA matches it firmly. Size tells how often a clone was seen (once, few, many) or the class of an expanded clone, and some rows leave it out.

D gene,J gene,clone size,V gene,CDR3 DNA,CDR3 protein
NA,TRBJ1-2,once,TRBV28,TGTGCCAGCAGAGAACAGGGATCGGACTATGGCTACACCTTC,CASREQGSDYGYTF
NA,TRBJ1-4,NA,TRBV5-1,TGCGCCAGCAGCTTGGACAGGCCCAGGAATGAAAAACTGTTTTTT,CASSLDRPRNEKLFF
NA,TRBJ2-7,NA,TRBV11-2,TGTGCCAGCAGCTTCCGGGGAGGAGTAACCTACGAGCAGTACTTC,CASSFRGGVTYEQYF
TRBD1,TRBJ2-7,NA,TRBV3-1/TRBV3-2,TGTGCCAGCAGCCTCGACAGGGACTACGAGCAGTACTTC,CASSLDRDYEQYF
TRBD2,TRBJ2-1,many,TRBV7-9,TGTGCCAGCAGCTTTGAGGCGGGAGGAGGTGAGCAGTTCTTC,CASSFEAGGGEQFF
TRBD1,TRBJ1-2,few,TRBV24-1,TGTGCCACCAGCTTACCGGGACAGAACTATGGCTACACCTTC,CATSLPGQNYGYTF
TRBD1,TRBJ1-2,NA,TRBV12-3/TRBV12-4,TGTGCCAGCAGTTGGGGACAGGGGAGAGGCTACACCTTC,CASSWGQGRGYTF
TRBD1,TRBJ1-1,NA,TRBV6-5,TGTGCCAGTAAGACAGGGGCAACTGAAGCTTTCTTT,CASKTGATEAFF
TRBD1,TRBJ1-6,NA,TRBV6-2/TRBV6-3,TGTGCCAGCAGTCCGTGGGACAGGGGGCGATCACCCCTCCACTTT,CASSPWDRGRSPLHF
NA,TRBJ1-5,NA,TRBV5-1,TGCGCCAGCAGCGACTCTCCAGGGGATAGCAATCAGCCCCAGCATTTT,CASSDSPGDSNQPQHF
NA,TRBJ1-2,NA,TRBV30,TGTGCCTGGGCCGCAATTCAGGGGTTGGGCTACACCTTC,CAWAAIQGLGYTF
TRBD1,TRBJ1-6,few,TRBV28,TGTGCCAGCAGGGCGCCACAGGGGGCGTATTCACCCCTCCACTTT,CASRAPQGAYSPLHF
NA,TRBJ2-6,NA,TRBV6-5,TGTGCCATGTCCCCGCACAGCTCTGGGGCCAACGTCCTGACTTTC,CAMSPHSSGANVLTF
NA,TRBJ1-1,once,TRBV7-9,TGTGCCAGCAGCGGCTACGACTTTGAAGCTTTCTTT,CASSGYDFEAFF
TRBD2,TRBJ2-2,NA,TRBV6-6,TGTGCCAGCAGTCCTAGCGGGAGGACCTCTTCCACCGGGGAGCTGTTTTTT,CASSPSGRTSSTGELFF
TRBD1,TRBJ1-4,NA,TRBV5-4,TGTGCCAGCAGCTTTACAGGGGGCGGGAATGAAAAACTGTTTTTT,CASSFTGGGNEKLFF
NA,TRBJ2-7,NA,TRBV25-1,TGTGCCAGCAGTGCTACTACCTCCTACGAGCAGTACTTC,CASSATTSYEQYF
TRBD1,TRBJ1-1,NA,TRBV11-2,TGTGCCAGCAGATTCGACAGGGTGGACACTGAAGCTTTCTTT,CASRFDRVDTEAFF
NA,TRBJ1-2,NA,TRBV28,TGTGCCAGCAGAGAGGTAGGGAGGCAGGGCAATGGCTACACCTTC,CASREVGRQGNGYTF
NA,TRBJ1-5,many,TRBV28,TGTGCCAGCAGCTCTAACAGGCCCAATCAGCCCCAGCATTTT,CASSSNRPNQPQHF
TRBD1,TRBJ1-1,once,TRBV10-3,TGTGCCATCTCCCAGGGGGCAGACACTGAAGCTTTCTTT,CAISQGADTEAFF
NA,TRBJ2-1,NA,TRBV12-3/TRBV12-4,TGTGCCAGCAGTTTAGGAATCGGGACAGAGCAGTTCTTC,CASSLGIGTEQFF
NA,TRBJ2-2,few,TRBV24-1,TGTGCCACCAGTGATTTGCTAAAAACCGGGGAGCTGTTTTTT,CATSDLLKTGELFF
NA,TRBJ1-1,once,TRBV5-1,TGCGCCAGCAGCTTGGATGGGGGCCCCGGGCGAGCTTTCTTT,CASSLDGGPGRAFF
NA,TRBJ1-6,NA,TRBV29-1,TGCAGCGTCCGGGAACCTGGATCACCCCTCCACTTT,CSVREPGSPLHF
TRBD2,TRBJ2-1,NA,TRBV19,TGTGCCAGTAGTGTTGGGACTAGGTCTGAGCAGTTCTTC,CASSVGTRSEQFF
NA,TRBJ2-5,NA,TRBV15,TGTGCCAAGGACTCTCAAGCAGACGGGGAGACCCAGTACTTC,CAKDSQADGETQYF
TRBD1,TRBJ1-1,few,TRBV5-1,TGCGCCAGCAGCCCCAAGACAGGGGGAGGGATGAACACTGAAGCTTTCTTT,CASSPKTGGGMNTEAFF
TRBD1,TRBJ2-5,NA,TRBV27,TGTGCCAGCAGTTTCTCACCCAGGGGGGAGACCCAGTACTTC,CASSFSPRGETQYF
TRBD1,TRBJ1-1,NA,TRBV15,TGTGCCACCAGCTCGGGGGACAGCCTGGCCCTCTTT,CATSSGDSLALF
NA,TRBJ2-5,NA,TRBV2,TGTGCCAGCAGTGAAAACAGAAGACAAGAGACCCAGTACTTC,CASSENRRQETQYF
TRBD1,TRBJ2-1,once,TRBV11-3,TGTGCCAGCAGCTCCGGGACAGGGTCGTACAATGAGCAGTTCTTC,CASSSGTGSYNEQFF
TRBD1,TRBJ1-2,NA,TRBV2,TGTGCCAGCATGGACAGGGACCGACGCGGTGGCTACACCTTC,CASMDRDRRGGYTF
NA,TRBJ1-1,NA,TRBV30,TGTGCCTGCCATGCGGGGTCCGAAAGGGTAGGCACTGAAGCTTTCTTT,CACHAGSERVGTEAFF
TRBD2,TRBJ2-3,NA,TRBV9,TGTGCCAGCAGCGCTACTACTAGCGGGAAGTCCACAGATACGCAGTATTTT,CASSATTSGKSTDTQYF
TRBD1,TRBJ1-5,NA,TRBV4-2,TGTGCCAGCAGCCAAGAATCGGGACAGCGTAATCAGCCCCAGCATTTT,CASSQESGQRNQPQHF
NA,TRBJ2-4,NA,TRBV7-2,TGTGCCAGCAGCCCGGGGGTAGCCCTTCAGTACTTC,CASSPGVALQYF
TRBD1,TRBJ1-2,NA,TRBV5-6,TGTGCCAGCAGCCTGGGACAGGGGTTGTCTGGCTACACCTTC,CASSLGQGLSGYTF
NA,TRBJ1-6,NA,TRBV14,TGTGCCAGCAGCCAAGAAACAGATAATTCACCCCTCCACTTT,CASSQETDNSPLHF
NA,TRBJ2-2,NA,TRBV19,TGTGCCAGTAGTCTACAGACGAACACCGGGGAGCTGTTTTTT,CASSLQTNTGELFF
NA,TRBJ1-1,NA,TRBV5-1,TGCGCCAGCACTGCGCAGCCGGGCACTGAAGCTTTCTTT,CASTAQPGTEAFF
TRBD1,TRBJ2-5,NA,TRBV6-1,TGTGCCAGCAGTGACAGACAGGGGGAGACCCAGTACTTC,CASSDRQGETQYF
NA,TRBJ2-7,NA,TRBV7-3,TGTGCCAGCAGCTTAACCGGGGAAGCCCTCTACGAGCAGTACTTC,CASSLTGEALYEQYF
TRBD2,TRBJ2-1,NA,TRBV5-1,TGCGCCAGCAGCCGGGGGACTAGCGGGGTTAATACCAACAATGAGCAGTTCTTC,CASSRGTSGVNTNNEQFF
NA,TRBJ1-1,NA,TRBV29-1,TGCAGCGTTGAACTTAGGGGTTTTGGCACTGAAGCTTTCTTT,CSVELRGFGTEAFF
TRBD1,TRBJ2-5,NA,TRBV19,TGTGCCAGTAGTGGGGGACAGGGGGGAGAGACCCAGTACTTC,CASSGGQGGETQYF
NA,TRBJ1-1,NA,TRBV5-1,TGCGCCAGCAGCTTGGGTGGAGGGTACCTAAACACTGAAGCTTTCTTT,CASSLGGGYLNTEAFF
NA,TRBJ2-3,NA,TRBV6-1,TGTGCCAGCAGTGAAGGGCCAGGGATGGGGACAGATACGCAGTATTTT,CASSEGPGMGTDTQYF
TRBD1,TRBJ2-5,few,TRBV5-1,TGCGCCAGCAGCTTGGAGACAGGGGGAGAGACCCAGTACTTC,CASSLETGGETQYF